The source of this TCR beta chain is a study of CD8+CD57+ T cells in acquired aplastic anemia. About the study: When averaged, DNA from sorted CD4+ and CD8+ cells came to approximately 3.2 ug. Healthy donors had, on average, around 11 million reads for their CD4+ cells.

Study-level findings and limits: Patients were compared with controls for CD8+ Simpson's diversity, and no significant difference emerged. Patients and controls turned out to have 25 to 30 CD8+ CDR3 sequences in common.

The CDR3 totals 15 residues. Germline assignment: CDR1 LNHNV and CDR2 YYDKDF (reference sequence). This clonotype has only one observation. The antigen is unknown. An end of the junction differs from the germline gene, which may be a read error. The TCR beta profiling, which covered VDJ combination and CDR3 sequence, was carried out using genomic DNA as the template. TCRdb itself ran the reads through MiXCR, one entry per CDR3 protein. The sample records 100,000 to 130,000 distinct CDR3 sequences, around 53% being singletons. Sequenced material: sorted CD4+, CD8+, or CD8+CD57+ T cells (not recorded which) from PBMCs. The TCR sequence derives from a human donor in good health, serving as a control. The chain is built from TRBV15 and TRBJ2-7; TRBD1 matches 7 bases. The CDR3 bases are TGTGCCAGCAGCATCCCGGGACAGCCTACCTACGAGCAGTACTTC. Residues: CASSIPGQPTYEQYF. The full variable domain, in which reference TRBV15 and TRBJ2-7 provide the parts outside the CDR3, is DAMVIQNPRYQVTQFGKPVTLSCSQTLNHNVMYWYQQKSSQAPKLLFHYYDKDFNNEADTPDNFQSRRPNTSFCFLDIRSPGLGDTAMYLCASSIPGQPTYEQYFGPGTRLTVT.